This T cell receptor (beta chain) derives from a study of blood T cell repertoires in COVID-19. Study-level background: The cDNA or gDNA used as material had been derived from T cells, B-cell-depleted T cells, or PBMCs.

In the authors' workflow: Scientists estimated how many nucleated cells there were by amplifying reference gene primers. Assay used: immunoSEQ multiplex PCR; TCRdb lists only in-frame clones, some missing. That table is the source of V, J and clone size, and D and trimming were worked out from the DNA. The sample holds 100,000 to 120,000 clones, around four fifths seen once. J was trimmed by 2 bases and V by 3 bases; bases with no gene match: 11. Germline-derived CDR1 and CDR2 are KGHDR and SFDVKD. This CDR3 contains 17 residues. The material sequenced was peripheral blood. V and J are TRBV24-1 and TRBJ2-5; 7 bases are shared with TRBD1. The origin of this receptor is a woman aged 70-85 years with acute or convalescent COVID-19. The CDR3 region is CATSDLGSGQMQETQYF. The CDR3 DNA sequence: TGTGCCACCAGTGATCTGGGTTCGGGACAGATGCAAGAGACCCAGTACTTC.